This passage covers 30 T cell receptor beta chains from one sample sequenced in a study of blood T cell repertoires in COVID-19. Libraries were prepared by immunoSEQ multiplex PCR; TCRdb keeps only in-frame clonotypes and omits some of them. This sample carries approximately 240,000 clones, over 80% of them seen once, and the ten largest clones take 1.5% to 2%. Sequenced sample: PBMCs or T cells enriched from blood (not recorded which). The receptors derive from a woman under 30 who had recovered from COVID-19.

This chain joins TRBV15 and TRBJ2-7; 9 nucleotides line up with TRBD1. This CDR3 comprises 14 residues. The germline CDR1 and CDR2 sequences are LNHNV and YYDKDF (reference sequence). The junction had 0 bases not matched to a gene; V was cut back by 1 base and J by 2 bases. This CDR3 is CATSRGTGAYEQYF. DNA for the CDR3: TGTGCCACCAGCAGAGGGACAGGGGCCTACGAGCAGTACTTC.

The chain has TRBV12-5 and TRBJ1-3; D unclear. The CDR3 covers 17 residues. CDR1 is LGHNT, CDR2 FRNRAP, per germline. Trimming pared 6 bases from V and 2 bases from J, leaving 20 bases between. This CDR3 reads CASGEAPFRVPGNTIYF. CDR3 bases: TGTGCTAGTGGCGAGGCCCCATTTCGAGTTCCTGGAAACACCATATATTTT. Full variable domain (rest looked up from reference TRBV12-5 and TRBJ1-3): DARVTQTPRHKVTEMGQEVTMRCQPILGHNTVFWYRQTMMQGLELLAYFRNRAPLDDSGMPKDRFSAEMPDATLATLKIQPSEPRDSAVYFCASGEAPFRVPGNTIYFGEGSWLTVV.

This chain joins TRBV27 and TRBJ1-4; 7 bases match TRBD1. V was pared by 2 bases and J by 6 bases, with 6 bases of the junction left unmatched. This CDR3 comprises 15 residues. Per the germline V gene, CDR1 is MNHEY and CDR2 is SMNVEV (reference sequence). This CDR3 is CASSLPTGMDEKLFF. In nucleotides, the CDR3 is TGTGCCAGCAGTTTACCGACAGGGATGGATGAAAAACTGTTTTTT.

The chain couples TRBV7-3 to TRBJ1-1, with 7 positions matching TRBD1. CDR3 length: 14 residues. The ends lost 5 bases at V and 1 base at J; junction bases unmatched: 4. The germline CDR1 and CDR2 sequences are SGHTA and FQGTGA. The CDR3 bases are TGTGCCAGCAGCCTCGGGACAGCGAACACTGAAGCTTTCTTT. Encoded protein: CASSLGTANTEAFF.

The chain recombines TRBV6-5 with TRBJ2-3, with a weak D call TRBD2 (5 bases). Between the trimmed V and J ends, which lost 0 bases and 5 bases, there was a span of 12 bases. Germline V gene lookup returns CDR1 MNHEY and CDR2 SVGAGI. CDR3 length equals 15 residues. This CDR3 is CASSYSILDGDTQYF. In nucleotides, the CDR3 is TGTGCCAGCAGTTACTCGATACTAGACGGAGATACGCAGTATTTT.

The chain couples TRBV4-3 to TRBJ2-3; D not certain. The germline gives CDR1 LGHNA, CDR2 YSLEER. CDR3 length equals 15 residues. V was pared by 1 base and J by 5 bases, with 13 bases between. The CDR3 is CASSQVLRSEDTQYF. CDR3 DNA: TGCGCCAGCAGCCAAGTCCTTCGATCAGAAGATACGCAGTATTTT.

The chain links TRBV5-1 to TRBJ2-7; tentative D call: TRBD2 (5 bases). CDR1 and CDR2 from the germline V gene are SGHRS and YFSETQ. Between the trimmed V and J ends, which lost 1 base and 6 bases, there was a span of 14 bases. The CDR3 is made up of 14 amino acids. CDR3 protein: CASSLRGGILEQYF. Here the CDR3 DNA reads TGCGCCAGCAGCTTGCGGGGTGGGATCCTCGAGCAGTACTTC. The full variable domain, rest sourced from reference TRBV5-1 and TRBJ2-7, is KAGVTQTPRYLIKTRGQQVTLSCSPISGHRSVSWYQQTPGQGLQFLFEYFSETQRNKGNFPGRFSGRQFSNSRSEMNVSTLELGDSALYLCASSLRGGILEQYFGPGTRLTVT.

As to this clone: Within the sample, other DNA sequences also encode this same CDR3. The chain uses TRBV9 and TRBJ2-3, with TRBD2 matching over 8 bases. The CDR3 length is 15 residues. The V gene end was trimmed by 1 base and the J gene end by 1 base; junction bases not matched to a gene: 2. Germline V gives CDR1 SGDLS, CDR2 YYNGEE. The CDR3 protein is CASSVSGGGTDTQYF. The CDR3 DNA reads TGTGCCAGCAGCGTATCGGGGGGGGGCACAGATACGCAGTATTTT.

The sample holds one count of this clone. The sample has other DNA sequences that encode this CDR3 too. This chain connects TRBV5-4 to TRBJ2-2; no clear D gene. The CDR3 is 13 residues long. CDR1 and CDR2 (germline): SGHNT, YYREEE (reference sequence). The V end lost 0 bases, the J end lost 4 bases, and 4 bases lay between the germline ends. The CDR3 DNA follows: TGTGCCAGCAGCTTGGACAGCACCGGGGAGCTGTTTTTT. Translating gives CASSLDSTGELFF.

V is TRBV18 and J is TRBJ1-5; D gene ambiguous. From germline, CDR1 is KGHSH and CDR2 LQKENI. CDR3 length: 13 residues. Trimming cost V 3 bases and J 4 bases, with 7 bases left between them. The CDR3 protein is CASSPARNQPQHF. The DNA for the CDR3 is TGTGCCAGCTCACCGGCCAGGAATCAGCCCCAGCATTTT.

The CDR3 loop is CASSLGRGFRATLHF. The CDR3 nucleotides are TGTGCCAGCAGTTTGGGAAGGGGATTCAGGGCCACCCTCCACTTT. The chain combines TRBV27 with TRBJ1-6; TRBD1 is a possible D gene (5 bases). In germline, CDR1 is MNHEY, CDR2 SMNVEV (reference sequence). Trimming left V 3 bases short and J 14 bases short, with 20 bases between. This CDR3 has 15 residues.

The chain employs TRBV5-4 and TRBJ1-4; D ambiguous. V lost 0 bases, J lost 5 bases, and 8 bases lay in between. From germline, CDR1 is SGHNT and CDR2 YYREEE (reference sequence). This CDR3 is built from 14 residues. The CDR3 protein is CASSLAGPNEKLFF. The CDR3, as DNA: TGTGCCAGCAGCTTGGCTGGCCCGAATGAAAAACTGTTTTTT.

The CDR3 protein is CASSPLRTGNSPLHF. CDR3 DNA sequence: TGTGCCAGCAGCCCCTTGAGGACAGGGAATTCACCCCTCCACTTT. The chain carries TRBV3-1 (or the pseudogene TRBV3-2) and TRBJ1-6; 8 nucleotides agree with TRBD1. The CDR3 extends over 15 amino acids. V dropped 4 bases and J dropped 7; count of bases not matched to a gene: 6. Germline V gene data show CDR1 as LGHDT and CDR2 as YNNKEL (reference sequence).

The chain uses TRBV5-1 and TRBJ1-5; 10 positions match TRBD1. The CDR3 extends over 15 amino acids. In germline, CDR1 is SGHRS, CDR2 YFSETQ. The junction had 3 bases not matched to a gene; V was cut back by 3 bases and J by 3 bases. The CDR3, as DNA: TGCGCCAGCAGCTATGGGACAGGGGACAATCAGCCCCAGCATTTT. Translation: CASSYGTGDNQPQHF.

The CDR3 DNA reads as TGCGCCAGCAGCCTCCGGGAGACCCAGTACTTC. This translates into CASSLRETQYF. The rearrangement joins TRBV5-1 to TRBJ2-5; D remains unclear. Per germline, CDR1 SGHRS and CDR2 YFSETQ. There are 11 residues in the CDR3. Trimming cost V 4 bases and J 5 bases, with 6 bases left between them.

This clone showed up just once. The chain combines TRBV7-9 with TRBJ1-4; D is perhaps TRBD1 (6 bases). Germline V gives CDR1 SEHNR, CDR2 FQNEAQ (reference sequence). V lost 5 bases, J lost 7 bases, and 11 bases lay in between. CDR3 length: 13 residues. The CDR3 loop is CASSATGSEKLFF. As DNA, the CDR3 is TGTGCCAGCAGCGCTACAGGGAGTGAAAAACTGTTTTTT.

In its sample, this clone was seen once. The rearrangement joins TRBV3-1 (or the pseudogene TRBV3-2) to TRBJ1-2; 7 bases align to TRBD1. The CDR3 runs to 17 residues. V lost 3 bases to trimming and J lost 2 bases; unmatched junction nucleotides: 12. The germline V gene has CDR1 LGHDT and CDR2 YNNKEL (reference sequence). For the CDR3, the DNA is TGTGCCAGCAGCCAGGGGCAGGGGGACCAATGGAACTATGGCTACACCTTC. Its protein is CASSQGQGDQWNYGYTF.

The rearrangement joins TRBV7-2 to TRBJ1-2; D possibly corresponds to TRBD1 (6 bases). Germline V gene lookup returns CDR1 SGHTA and CDR2 FQGNSA. The germline V and J ends were trimmed by 1 base and 8 bases, with 17 bases remaining between them. This CDR3 has 15 residues. The CDR3 DNA reads as TGTGCCAGCAGCTTAGTCGTGGGACAAGCCCGAGGCTACACCTTC. This codes for CASSLVVGQARGYTF.

This rearrangement joins TRBV6-6 to TRBJ2-1, with 12 bases that match TRBD2. The V gene's germline CDR1 is MNHNY and CDR2 SVGAGI (reference sequence). V was clipped by 6 bases and J by 4 bases; unmatched bases: 16. The CDR3 covers 19 residues. The CDR3 coding sequence is TGTGCCAGCAGCTTGCTAGCGGGGGGGCCCTCTATAAAATACAATGAGCAGTTCTTC. It specifies CASSLLAGGPSIKYNEQFF.

This chain links TRBV7-6 with TRBJ1-2; D possibly corresponds to TRBD1 (5 bases). This CDR3 contains 13 residues. Trimming removed 5 bases from V and 3 bases from J, with 10 bases in between. In germline, CDR1 is SGHVS, CDR2 FNYEAQ. Written as DNA, the CDR3 is TGTGCCAGCAGCCCAGGGATAGACTATGGCTACACCTTC. This gives the protein CASSPGIDYGYTF.

J is TRBJ2-3 and V is TRBV4-1, with 8 bases lining up with TRBD2. The germline CDR1 and CDR2 sequences are MGHRA and YSYEKL. J lost 5 bases, V lost 3 bases, and 7 bases had no gene match. The CDR3 covers 15 residues. The CDR3: CASSHQAGAGDTQYF. CDR3 sequence (DNA): TGCGCCAGCAGCCATCAAGCGGGGGCTGGAGATACGCAGTATTTT.

This CDR3 reads CATGQGSHNEQFF. DNA of the CDR3: TGTGCCACGGGACAGGGGTCCCACAATGAGCAGTTCTTC. The chain couples TRBV15 to TRBJ2-1; TRBD1 aligns across 10 bases. The trim removed 9 bases at V and 5 bases at J, leaving 4 bases unmatched. In germline, CDR1 is LNHNV, CDR2 YYDKDF (reference sequence). The CDR3 has 13 amino acids.

The rearrangement links TRBV19 to TRBJ1-5; D uncertain. This CDR3 is 12 amino acids long. Trimming shortened V by 4 bases and J by 11 bases, and 12 bases separated the two germline ends. In germline, CDR1 is LNHDA, CDR2 SQIVND (reference sequence). CDR3 bases: TGTGCCAGTAGTACTTTTCAGGAGGCCCAGCATTTT. It yields the protein CASSTFQEAQHF.

The chain is built from TRBV5-1 and TRBJ1-1, with 8 bases lining up with TRBD1. Per the germline V gene, CDR1 is SGHRS and CDR2 is YFSETQ. With 0 bases clipped from V and 11 bases from J, the junction kept 6 bases outside the gene matches. CDR3 length equals 13 residues. CDR3: CASSLVQGAGAFF. As DNA, the CDR3 is TGCGCCAGCAGCTTGGTCCAGGGGGCAGGGGCTTTCTTT.

DNA of the CDR3: TGTGCCACGGAAGAAGGGACGAGAAGAGGGGGCACTGAAGCTTTCTTT. Translated: CATEEGTRRGGTEAFF. J is TRBJ1-1 and V is TRBV5-4; possible D gene TRBD1, 6 bases. The CDR3 is 16 residues long. Trimming stripped 9 bases from V and 4 bases from J, with 25 bases between. Looked up from germline, CDR1 is SGHNT and CDR2 is YYREEE (reference sequence). Looking up the rest from reference TRBV5-4 and TRBJ1-1 gives the full variable domain: ETGVTQSPTHLIKTRGQQVTLRCSSQSGHNTVSWYQQALGQGPQFIFQYYREEENGRGNFPPRFSGLQFPNYSSELNVNALELDDSALYLCATEEGTRRGGTEAFFGQGTRLTVV.

The J gene is TRBJ1-2, the V gene TRBV28; the match to TRBD1 covers 7 bases. V dropped 1 base and J dropped 7; count of bases not matched to a gene: 6. Per germline, CDR1 MDHEN and CDR2 SYDVKM. The CDR3 runs 14 residues. CDR3: CASSLSAGGFGYTF. The CDR3 region has the DNA TGTGCCAGCAGTTTATCGGCAGGGGGGTTTGGCTACACCTTC.

This chain connects TRBV28 to TRBJ1-1; perhaps TRBD1 as D (5 bases). V was trimmed by 7 bases and J by 6 bases, leaving 12 bases between them. In germline, CDR1 is MDHEN, CDR2 SYDVKM. CDR3 size: 12 residues. The CDR3 loop is CASNRRGPEAFF. As DNA, the CDR3 is TGTGCCAGCAATCGGAGGGGCCCTGAAGCTTTCTTT.

This chain connects TRBV11-1 to TRBJ1-2; the D is unclear. The V end lost 2 bases, the J end lost 3 bases, and 10 bases lay between the germline ends. Germline V gives CDR1 SGHAT, CDR2 FQDESV (reference sequence). There are 14 residues in the CDR3. The CDR3, as DNA: TGTGCCAGCAGCTTACCTGCCCGGGACTATGGCTACACCTTC. Amino acids: CASSLPARDYGYTF.

The rearrangement links TRBV28 to TRBJ1-4, with TRBD1 identical over 8 bases. Germline lookup yields CDR1 MDHEN and CDR2 SYDVKM. The CDR3 runs to 12 residues. V was pared by 3 bases and J by 14 bases, with 5 bases of the junction left unmatched. The chain's CDR3 is CASSFNRGVLFF. For the CDR3, the DNA is TGTGCCAGCAGTTTCAACAGGGGGGTTCTGTTTTTT. The entire variable domain, with the rest obtained from reference TRBV28 and TRBJ1-4, is as follows: DVKVTQSSRYLVKRTGEKVFLECVQDMDHENMFWYRQDPGLGLRLIYFSYDVKMKEKGDIPEGYSVSREKKERFSLILESASTNQTSMYLCASSFNRGVLFFGSGTQLSVL.

The rearrangement joins TRBV19 to TRBJ1-5; D possibly corresponds to TRBD1 (5 bases). The V end was cut by 6 bases, the J end by 5 bases, with 11 bases between. The CDR3 runs 13 residues. Germline V gene data show CDR1 as LNHDA and CDR2 as SQIVND (reference sequence). The CDR3 region is CASRDSIYQPQHF. CDR3 sequence (DNA): TGTGCCAGTAGAGACAGCATCTATCAGCCCCAGCATTTT.